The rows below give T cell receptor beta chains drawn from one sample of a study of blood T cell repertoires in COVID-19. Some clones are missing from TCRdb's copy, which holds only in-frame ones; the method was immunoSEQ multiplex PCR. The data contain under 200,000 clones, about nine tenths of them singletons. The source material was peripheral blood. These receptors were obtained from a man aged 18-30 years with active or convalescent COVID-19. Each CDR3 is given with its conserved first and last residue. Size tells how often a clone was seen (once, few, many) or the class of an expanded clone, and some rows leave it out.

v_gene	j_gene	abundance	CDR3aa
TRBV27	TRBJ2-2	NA	CASSLEAGWIGELFF
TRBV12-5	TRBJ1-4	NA	CASAGSTNEKLFF
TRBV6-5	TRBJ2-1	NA	CASNSRDFPNNEQFF
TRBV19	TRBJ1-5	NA	CASQPGGYSNQPQHF
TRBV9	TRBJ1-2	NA	CASSVAPFTGSFYGYTF
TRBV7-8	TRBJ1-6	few	CASSLGTGDNSPLHF
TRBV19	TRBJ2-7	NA	CASSAGASGKPYF
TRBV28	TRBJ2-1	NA	CASSGMGLAGPNEQFF
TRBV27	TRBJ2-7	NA	CASSLLPDSSYEQYF
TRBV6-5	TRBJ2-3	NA	CASSLAIHDTQYF
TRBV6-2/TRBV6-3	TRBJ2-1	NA	CASSYRASGLNEQFF
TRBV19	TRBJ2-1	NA	CASSGTSGNEQFF
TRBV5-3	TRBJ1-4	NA	CARSPRYRGGGEKLFF
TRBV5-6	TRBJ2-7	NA	CASTSRGSYEQYF
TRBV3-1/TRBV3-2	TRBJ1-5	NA	CASSQDPWGDQPQHF
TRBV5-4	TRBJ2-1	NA	CASSSDGNNEQFF
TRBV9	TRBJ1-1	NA	CASSTSTGRNTEAFF
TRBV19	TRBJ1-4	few	CASSKIGGINEKLFF
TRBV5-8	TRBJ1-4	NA	CASSLGQLTTNEKLFF
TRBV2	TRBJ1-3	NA	CASSLRTGDGNTIYF
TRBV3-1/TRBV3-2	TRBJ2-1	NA	CASSQDRGLAGKVNEQFF
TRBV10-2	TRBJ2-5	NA	CASSESDGGGETQYF
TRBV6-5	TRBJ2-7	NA	CASRTGSSYEQYF
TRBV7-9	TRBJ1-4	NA	CASLEKLFF
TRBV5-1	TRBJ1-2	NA	CASSLGEPESYGYTF
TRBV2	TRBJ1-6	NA	CASSQDRGENNSPLHF
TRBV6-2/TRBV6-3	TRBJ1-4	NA	CASSSTGPNEKLFF
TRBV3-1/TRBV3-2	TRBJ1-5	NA	CASSLTRGDQPQHF
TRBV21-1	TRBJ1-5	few	CASSHLWHRKGDQPQHF
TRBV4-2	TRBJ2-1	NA	CASSLQLKTSGGAYEQFF
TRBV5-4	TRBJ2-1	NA	CASSLVGEYNEQFF